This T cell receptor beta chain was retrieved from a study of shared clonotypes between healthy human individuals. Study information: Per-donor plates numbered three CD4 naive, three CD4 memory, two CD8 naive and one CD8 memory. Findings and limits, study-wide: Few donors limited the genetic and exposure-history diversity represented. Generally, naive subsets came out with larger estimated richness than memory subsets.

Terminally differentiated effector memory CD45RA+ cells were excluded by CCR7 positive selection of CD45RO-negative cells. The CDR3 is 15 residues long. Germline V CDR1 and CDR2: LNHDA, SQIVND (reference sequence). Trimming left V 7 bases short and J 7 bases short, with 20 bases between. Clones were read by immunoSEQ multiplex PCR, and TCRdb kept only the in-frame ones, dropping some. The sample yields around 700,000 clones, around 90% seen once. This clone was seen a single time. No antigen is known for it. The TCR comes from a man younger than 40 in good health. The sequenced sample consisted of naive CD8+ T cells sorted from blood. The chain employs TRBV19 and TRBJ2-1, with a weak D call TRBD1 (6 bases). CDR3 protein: CASTPGHGLRNEQFF. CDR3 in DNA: TGTGCCAGTACCCCGGGACACGGGCTTAGGAATGAGCAGTTCTTC.